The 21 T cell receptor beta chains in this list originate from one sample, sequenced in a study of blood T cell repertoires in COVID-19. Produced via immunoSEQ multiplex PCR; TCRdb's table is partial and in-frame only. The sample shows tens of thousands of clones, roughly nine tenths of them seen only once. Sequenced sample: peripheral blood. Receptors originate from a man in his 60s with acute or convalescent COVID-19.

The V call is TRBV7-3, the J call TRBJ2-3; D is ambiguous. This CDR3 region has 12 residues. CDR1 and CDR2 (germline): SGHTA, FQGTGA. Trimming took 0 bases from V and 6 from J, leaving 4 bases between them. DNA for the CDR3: TGTGCCAGCAGCTTAACAGCCGATACGCAGTATTTT. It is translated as CASSLTADTQYF. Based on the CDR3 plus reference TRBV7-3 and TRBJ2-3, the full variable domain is GAGVSQTPSNKVTEKGKYVELRCDPISGHTALYWYRQSLGQGPEFLIYFQGTGAADDSGLPNDRFFAVRPEGSVSTLKIQRTERGDSAVYLCASSLTADTQYFGPGTRLTVL.

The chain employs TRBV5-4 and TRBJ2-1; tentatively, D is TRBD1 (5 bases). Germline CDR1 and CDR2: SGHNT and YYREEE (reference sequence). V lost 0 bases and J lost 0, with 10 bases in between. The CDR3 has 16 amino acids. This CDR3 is CASSLGQGYSYNEQFF. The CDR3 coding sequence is TGTGCCAGCAGCTTGGGGCAGGGATACTCCTACAATGAGCAGTTCTTC.

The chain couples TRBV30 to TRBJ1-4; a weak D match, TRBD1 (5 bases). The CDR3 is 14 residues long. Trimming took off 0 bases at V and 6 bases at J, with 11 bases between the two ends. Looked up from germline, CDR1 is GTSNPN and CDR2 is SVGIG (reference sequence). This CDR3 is CAWSVQGVDEKLFF. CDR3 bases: TGTGCCTGGAGTGTACAAGGGGTGGATGAAAAACTGTTTTTT.

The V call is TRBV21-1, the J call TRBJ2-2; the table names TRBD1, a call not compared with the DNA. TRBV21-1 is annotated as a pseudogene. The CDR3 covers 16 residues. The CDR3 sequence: CASRRSADRAAGELFF. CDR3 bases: TGTGCCAGCAGGCGCAGCGCGGACAGGGCGGCCGGGGAGCTGTTTTTT.

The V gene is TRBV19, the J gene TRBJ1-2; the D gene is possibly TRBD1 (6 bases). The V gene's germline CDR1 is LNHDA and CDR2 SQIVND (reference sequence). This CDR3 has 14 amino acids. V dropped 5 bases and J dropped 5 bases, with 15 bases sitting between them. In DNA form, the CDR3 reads TGTGCCAGTAGTTATAGCCCACAGGGATATGGCTACACCTTC. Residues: CASSYSPQGYGYTF.

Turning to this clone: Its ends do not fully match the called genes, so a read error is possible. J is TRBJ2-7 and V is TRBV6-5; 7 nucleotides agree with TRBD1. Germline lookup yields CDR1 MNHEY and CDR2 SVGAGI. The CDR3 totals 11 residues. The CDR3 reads CASTGTALRLF. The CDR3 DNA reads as TGTGCCAGCACGGGGACAGCCTTACGCCTCTTC.

CDR3 bases: TGTGCCAGCAGCCAAGAGGACAGCCCAGGCTCCTACGAGCAGTACTTC. Amino acid sequence: CASSQEDSPGSYEQYF. The chain has TRBV3-1 (or the pseudogene TRBV3-2) and TRBJ2-7; D perhaps matches TRBD1 (6 bases). Germline-derived CDR1 and CDR2 are LGHDT and YNNKEL (reference sequence). Between the trimmed V and J ends, which lost 0 bases and 0 bases, there was a span of 12 bases. This CDR3 contains 16 residues.

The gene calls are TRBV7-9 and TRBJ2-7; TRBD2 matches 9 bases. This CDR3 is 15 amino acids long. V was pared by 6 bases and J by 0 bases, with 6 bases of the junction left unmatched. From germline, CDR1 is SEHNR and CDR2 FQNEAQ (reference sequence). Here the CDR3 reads CASRVSGGLSYEQYF. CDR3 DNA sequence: TGTGCCAGCAGGGTGAGCGGGGGGCTCTCCTACGAGCAGTACTTC.

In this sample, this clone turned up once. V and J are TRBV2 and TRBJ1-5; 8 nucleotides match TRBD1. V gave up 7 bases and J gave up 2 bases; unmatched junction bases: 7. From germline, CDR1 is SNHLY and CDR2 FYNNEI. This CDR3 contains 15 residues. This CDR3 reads CASKQQGDGNQPQHF. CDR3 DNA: TGTGCCAGCAAACAACAGGGGGACGGCAATCAGCCCCAGCATTTT. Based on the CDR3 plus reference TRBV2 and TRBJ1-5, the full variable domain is EPEVTQTPSHQVTQMGQEVILRCVPISNHLYFYWYRQILGQKVEFLVSFYNNEISEKSEIFDDQFSVERPDGSNFTLKIRSTKLEDSAMYFCASKQQGDGNQPQHFGDGTRLSIL.

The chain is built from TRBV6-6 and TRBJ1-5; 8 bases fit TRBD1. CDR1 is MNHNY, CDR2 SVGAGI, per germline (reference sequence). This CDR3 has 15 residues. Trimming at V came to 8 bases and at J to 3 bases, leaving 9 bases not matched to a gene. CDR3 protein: CASQPDRGDNQPQHF. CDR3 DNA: TGTGCCAGCCAACCCGACAGGGGTGACAATCAGCCCCAGCATTTT.

For the CDR3, the DNA is TGTGCCAGCAAACAAGCGGTTTACAATGAGCAGTTCTTC. Its protein is CASKQAVYNEQFF. This rearrangement joins TRBV6-5 to TRBJ2-1; D may be TRBD2 (5 bases). Germline V gene lookup returns CDR1 MNHEY and CDR2 SVGAGI. The V gene lost 7 bases and the J gene lost 4 bases, with 11 bases spanning the gap. The CDR3 totals 13 residues.

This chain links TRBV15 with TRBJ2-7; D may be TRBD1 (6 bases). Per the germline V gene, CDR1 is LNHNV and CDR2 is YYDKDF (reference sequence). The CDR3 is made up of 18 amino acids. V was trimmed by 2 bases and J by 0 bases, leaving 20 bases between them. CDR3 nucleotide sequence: TGTGCCACCAGCAGAAGCTATTCGGGACACAAAAGCTCCTACGAGCAGTACTTC. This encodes CATSRSYSGHKSSYEQYF.

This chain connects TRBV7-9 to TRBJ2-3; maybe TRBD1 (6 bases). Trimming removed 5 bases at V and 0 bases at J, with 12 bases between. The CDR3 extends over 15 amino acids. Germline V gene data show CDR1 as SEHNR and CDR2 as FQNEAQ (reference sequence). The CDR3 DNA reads TGTGCCAGCAGCCTTCGGACAGCCAGCACAGATACGCAGTATTTT. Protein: CASSLRTASTDTQYF. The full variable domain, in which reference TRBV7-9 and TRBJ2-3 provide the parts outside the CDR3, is DTGVSQNPRHKITKRGQNVTFRCDPISEHNRLYWYRQTLGQGPEFLTYFQNEAQLEKSRLLSDRFSAERPKGSFSTLEIQRTEQGDSAMYLCASSLRTASTDTQYFGPGTRLTVL.

The CDR3 loop reads CASSLARAVNTGELFF. CDR3 bases: TGCGCCAGCAGCTTGGCGAGGGCAGTCAACACCGGGGAGCTGTTTTTT. This chain uses TRBV5-1 with TRBJ2-2; perhaps TRBD2 as D (5 bases). The CDR3 spans 16 residues. Trimming cost V 0 bases and J 2 bases, with 11 bases left between them. The germline V gene encodes CDR1 SGHRS and CDR2 YFSETQ.

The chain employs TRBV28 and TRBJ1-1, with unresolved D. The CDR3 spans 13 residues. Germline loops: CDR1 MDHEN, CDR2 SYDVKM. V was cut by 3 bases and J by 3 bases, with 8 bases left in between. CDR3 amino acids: CASSFLRYTEAFF. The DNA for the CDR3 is TGTGCCAGCAGTTTTTTGAGGTACACTGAAGCTTTCTTT.

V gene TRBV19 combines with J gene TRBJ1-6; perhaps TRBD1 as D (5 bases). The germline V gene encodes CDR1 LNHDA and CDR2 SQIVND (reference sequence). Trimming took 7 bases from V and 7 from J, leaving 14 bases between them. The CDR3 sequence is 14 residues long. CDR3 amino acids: CASKGSSGNSPLHF. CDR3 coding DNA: TGTGCCAGTAAGGGGTCTTCTGGGAATTCACCCCTCCACTTT. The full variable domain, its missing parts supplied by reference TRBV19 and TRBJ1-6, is DGGITQSPKYLFRKEGQNVTLSCEQNLNHDAMYWYRQDPGQGLRLIYYSQIVNDFQKGDIAEGYSVSREKKESFPLTVTSAQKNPTAFYLCASKGSSGNSPLHFGNGTRLTVT.

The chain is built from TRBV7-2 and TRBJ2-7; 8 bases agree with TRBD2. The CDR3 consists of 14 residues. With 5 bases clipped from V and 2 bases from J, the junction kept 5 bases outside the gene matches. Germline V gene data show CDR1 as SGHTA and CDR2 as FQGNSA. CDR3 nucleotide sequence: TGTGCCAGCAGCCCTAAGCGGGAGACCTACGAGCAGTACTTC. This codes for CASSPKRETYEQYF. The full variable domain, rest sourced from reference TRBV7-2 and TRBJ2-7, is GAGVSQSPSNKVTEKGKDVELRCDPISGHTALYWYRQSLGQGLEFLIYFQGNSAPDKSGLPSDRFSAERTGGSVSTLTIQRTQQEDSAVYLCASSPKRETYEQYFGPGTRLTVT.

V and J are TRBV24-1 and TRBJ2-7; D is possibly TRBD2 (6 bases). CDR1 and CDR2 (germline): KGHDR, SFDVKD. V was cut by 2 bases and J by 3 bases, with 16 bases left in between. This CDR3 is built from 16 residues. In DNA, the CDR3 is TGTGCCACCAGTGATTCCCCCGGGGGTCCCCACTACGAGCAGTACTTC. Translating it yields CATSDSPGGPHYEQYF.

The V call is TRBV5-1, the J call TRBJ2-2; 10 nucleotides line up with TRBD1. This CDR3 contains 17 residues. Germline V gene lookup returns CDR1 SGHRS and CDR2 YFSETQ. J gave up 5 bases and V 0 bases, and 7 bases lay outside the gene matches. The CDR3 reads CASSLDGAGQGTGELFF. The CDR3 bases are TGCGCCAGCAGCTTGGACGGCGCGGGACAGGGGACCGGGGAGCTGTTTTTT.

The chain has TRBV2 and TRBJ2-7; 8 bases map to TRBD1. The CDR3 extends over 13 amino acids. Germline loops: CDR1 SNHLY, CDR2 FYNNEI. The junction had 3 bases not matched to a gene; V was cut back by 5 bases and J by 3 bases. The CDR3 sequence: CASSFGQGYEQYF. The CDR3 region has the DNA TGTGCCAGCAGTTTCGGACAGGGCTACGAGCAGTACTTC.

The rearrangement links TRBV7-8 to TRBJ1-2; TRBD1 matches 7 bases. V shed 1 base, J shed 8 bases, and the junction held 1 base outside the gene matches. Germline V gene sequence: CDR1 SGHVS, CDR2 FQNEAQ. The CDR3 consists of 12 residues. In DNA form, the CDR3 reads TGTGCCAGCAGCTTAGGGGACAGCGGCTACACCTTC. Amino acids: CASSLGDSGYTF.